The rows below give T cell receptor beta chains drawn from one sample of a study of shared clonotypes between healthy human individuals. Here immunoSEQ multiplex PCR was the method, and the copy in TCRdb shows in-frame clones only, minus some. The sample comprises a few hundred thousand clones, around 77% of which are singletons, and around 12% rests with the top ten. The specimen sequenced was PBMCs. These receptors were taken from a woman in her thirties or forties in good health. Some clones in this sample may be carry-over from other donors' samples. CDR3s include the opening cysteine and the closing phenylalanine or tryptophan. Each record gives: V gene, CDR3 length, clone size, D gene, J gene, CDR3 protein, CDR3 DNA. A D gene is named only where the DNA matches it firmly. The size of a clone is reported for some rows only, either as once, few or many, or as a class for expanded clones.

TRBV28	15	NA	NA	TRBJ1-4	CASRKPRLFGEKLFF	TGTGCCAGCAGAAAGCCGAGATTGTTTGGAGAAAAACTGTTTTTT
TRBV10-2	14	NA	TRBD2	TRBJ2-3	CASSISGKGVTQYF	TGCGCCAGCAGCATTAGCGGGAAGGGCGTTACGCAGTATTTT
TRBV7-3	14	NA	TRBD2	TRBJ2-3	CASSAGLAADTQYF	TGTGCCAGCAGCGCAGGACTAGCGGCAGATACGCAGTATTTT
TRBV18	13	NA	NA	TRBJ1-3	CASSPRTGDTIYF	TGTGCCAGCTCACCCCGAACCGGGGACACCATATATTTT
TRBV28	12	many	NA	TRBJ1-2	CASSFQGSSYTF	TGTGCCAGCAGTTTTCAGGGATCGAGCTACACCTTC
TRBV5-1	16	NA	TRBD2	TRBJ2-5	CASSSQTSGRGETQYF	TGCGCCAGCAGCTCACAGACTAGCGGGAGAGGGGAGACCCAGTACTTC
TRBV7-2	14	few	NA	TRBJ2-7	CASSLVSGVYEQYF	TGTGCCAGCAGCTTAGTTTCGGGGGTCTACGAGCAGTACTTC
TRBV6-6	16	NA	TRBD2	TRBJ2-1	CASSYRKREGRYEQFF	TGTGCCAGCAGTTACAGAAAGCGGGAGGGCCGCTATGAGCAGTTCTTC
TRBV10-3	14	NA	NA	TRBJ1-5	CATTGHTSNQPQHF	TGTGCCACAACCGGACACACTAGCAATCAGCCCCAGCATTTT
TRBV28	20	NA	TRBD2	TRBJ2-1	CASSPLGASGILRGYNEQFF	TGTGCCAGCAGTCCCCTCGGGGCTAGCGGGATACTTAGGGGTTACAATGAGCAGTTCTTC
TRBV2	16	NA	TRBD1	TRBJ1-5	CASSSHGRTGGQPQHF	TGTGCCAGCAGTTCCCATGGCCGGACAGGAGGGCAGCCCCAGCATTTT
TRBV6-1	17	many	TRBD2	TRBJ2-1	CASSDTGLAGRGNEQFF	TGTGCCAGCAGTGACACCGGACTAGCGGGGCGGGGCAATGAGCAGTTCTTC
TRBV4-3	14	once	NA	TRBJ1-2	CASSQVWRNYGYTF	TGCGCCAGCAGCCAAGTGTGGCGGAACTATGGCTACACCTTC
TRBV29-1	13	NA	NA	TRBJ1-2	CSVDVGILRGYTF	TGCAGCGTTGATGTGGGGATTCTTAGGGGCTACACCTTC
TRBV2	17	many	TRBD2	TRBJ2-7	CASMGAGTSGRGYEQYF	TGTGCCAGCATGGGGGCCGGGACTAGCGGCCGGGGCTACGAGCAGTACTTC
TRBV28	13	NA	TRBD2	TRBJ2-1	CASAVGRENEQFF	TGTGCCAGCGCGGTGGGGCGGGAGAATGAGCAGTTCTTC
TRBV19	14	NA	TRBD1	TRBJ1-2	CASRIRDRGYGYTF	TGTGCCAGTAGAATCCGGGACAGGGGATATGGCTACACCTTC
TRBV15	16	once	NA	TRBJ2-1	CATSRDWGETKNEQFF	TGTGCCACCAGCAGAGATTGGGGGGAGACCAAAAATGAGCAGTTCTTC
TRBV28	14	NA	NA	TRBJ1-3	CASSSPGTGNTIYF	TGTGCCAGCAGTTCCCCAGGGACTGGAAACACCATATATTTT
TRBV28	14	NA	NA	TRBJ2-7	CASSIRRDSYEQYF	TGTGCCAGCAGTATACGCAGGGACTCCTACGAGCAGTACTTC
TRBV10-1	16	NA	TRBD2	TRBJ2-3	CASSESSGRGTDTQYF	TGCGCCAGCAGTGAATCGAGCGGGAGAGGGACAGATACGCAGTATTTT
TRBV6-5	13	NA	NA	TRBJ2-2	CASSYHGAGELFF	TGTGCCAGCAGTTACCACGGGGCCGGGGAGCTGTTTTTT
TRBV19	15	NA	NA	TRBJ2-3	CASSIGGRYTDTQYF	TGTGCCAGTAGTATTGGGGGGCGGTACACAGATACGCAGTATTTT
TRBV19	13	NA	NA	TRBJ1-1	CASSLGTEKKAFF	TGTGCCAGTAGTTTGGGAACAGAGAAAAAAGCTTTCTTT
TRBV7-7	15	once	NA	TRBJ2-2	CASSATLLRAGELFF	TGTGCCAGCAGCGCGACACTACTAAGGGCCGGGGAGCTGTTTTTT
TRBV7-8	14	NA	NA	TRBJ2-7	CASSLGGHSYEQYF	TGTGCCAGCAGCTTAGGGGGTCATAGCTACGAGCAGTACTTC
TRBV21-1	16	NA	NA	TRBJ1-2	CASSKEQDLLYRGYTF	TGTGCCAGCAGCAAAGAGCAGGACCTCCTCTATAGAGGCTACACCTTC
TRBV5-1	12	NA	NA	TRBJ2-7	CASSLERGEQYF	TGCGCCAGCAGCTTAGAACGGGGCGAGCAGTACTTC
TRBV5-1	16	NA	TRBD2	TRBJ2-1	CASSLEVAGGINEQFF	TGCGCCAGCAGCTTGGAGGTAGCGGGAGGTATAAATGAGCAGTTCTTC
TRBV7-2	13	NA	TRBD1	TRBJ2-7	CASSAGTGFEQYF	TGTGCCAGCAGCGCCGGGACAGGGTTCGAGCAGTACTTC
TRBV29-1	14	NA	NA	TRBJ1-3	CSVEDAVAGNTIYF	TGCAGCGTTGAGGACGCAGTCGCTGGAAACACCATATATTTT
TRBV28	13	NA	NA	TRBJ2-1	CASSKGLARGKFF	TGTGCCAGCAGCAAGGGGCTAGCCCGGGGAAAGTTCTTC
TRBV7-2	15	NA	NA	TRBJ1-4	CASSFRTGGGEKLFF	TGTGCCAGCAGCTTTCGAACGGGGGGCGGGGAAAAACTGTTTTTT
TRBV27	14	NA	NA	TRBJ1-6	CASSFVQYGSPLHF	TGTGCCAGCAGTTTCGTACAATACGGTTCACCCCTCCACTTT
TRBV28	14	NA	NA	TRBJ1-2	CASTTHGGNYGYTF	TGTGCCAGCACCACCCACGGTGGAAACTATGGCTACACCTTC
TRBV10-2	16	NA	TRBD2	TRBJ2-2	CASSRTSGRNTGELFF	TGCGCCAGCAGCCGAACTAGCGGGAGGAACACCGGGGAGCTGTTTTTT
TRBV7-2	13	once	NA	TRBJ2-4	CASSGLAKNIQYF	TGTGCCAGCAGCGGGCTAGCCAAAAACATTCAGTACTTC
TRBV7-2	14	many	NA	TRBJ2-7	CASSRPFLGYEQYF	TGTGCCAGCAGCCGCCCTTTTTTGGGGTACGAGCAGTACTTC
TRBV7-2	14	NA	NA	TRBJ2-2	CASARGANTGELFF	TGTGCCAGTGCCAGGGGCGCGAACACCGGGGAGCTGTTTTTT
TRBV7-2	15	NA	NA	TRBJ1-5	CASSRNGDSNQPQHF	TGTGCCAGCAGCCGAAACGGGGACAGCAATCAGCCCCAGCATTTT
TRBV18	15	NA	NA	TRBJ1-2	CASSPRQLGDYGYTF	TGTGCCAGCTCTCCCCGGCAGTTAGGGGATTATGGCTACACCTTC
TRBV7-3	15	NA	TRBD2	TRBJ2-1	CASSFLASGYNEQFF	TGTGCCAGCAGCTTTTTGGCTAGCGGCTACAATGAGCAGTTCTTC
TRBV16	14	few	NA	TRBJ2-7	CASSQLSVVDEQYF	TGTGCCAGCAGCCAATTAAGTGTGGTGGACGAGCAGTACTTC
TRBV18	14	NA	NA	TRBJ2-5	CASSPTWTPETQYF	TGTGCCAGCTCACCCACCTGGACACCAGAGACCCAGTACTTC
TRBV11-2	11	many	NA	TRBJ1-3	CASSSVDTIYF	TGTGCCAGCAGCTCCGTGGACACCATATATTTT
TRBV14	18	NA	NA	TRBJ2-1	CASSQGEVFSDSYNEQFF	TGTGCCAGCAGCCAAGGCGAGGTGTTTAGCGACTCCTACAATGAGCAGTTCTTC
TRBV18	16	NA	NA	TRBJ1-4	CASSPFPAAEGEKLFF	TGTGCCAGCTCACCATTCCCGGCAGCCGAGGGGGAAAAACTGTTTTTT
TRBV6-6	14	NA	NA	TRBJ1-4	CASTRVGNNEKLFF	TGTGCCAGCACCCGGGTAGGGAATAATGAAAAACTGTTTTTT
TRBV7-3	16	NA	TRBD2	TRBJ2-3	CASSLSTAGAGDTQYF	TGTGCCAGCAGCTTAAGCACGGCGGGAGCTGGGGATACGCAGTATTTT
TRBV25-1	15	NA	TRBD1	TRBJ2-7	CASSDSGQLAREQYF	TGTGCCAGCAGTGATTCGGGACAGCTGGCGCGGGAGCAGTACTTC
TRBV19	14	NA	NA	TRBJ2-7	CASNRGPVDYEQYF	TGTGCCAGTAATCGGGGTCCGGTGGACTACGAGCAGTACTTC
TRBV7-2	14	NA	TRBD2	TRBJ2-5	CASSSRLAQETQYF	TGTGCCAGCAGCTCTCGACTAGCCCAAGAGACCCAGTACTTC
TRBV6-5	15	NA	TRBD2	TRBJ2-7	CASSYSTGRAGEQYF	TGTGCCAGCAGTTACTCGACCGGGAGGGCCGGGGAGCAGTACTTC
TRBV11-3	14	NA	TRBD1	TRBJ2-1	CASSLGQVYNEQFF	TGTGCCAGCAGCTTGGGACAGGTATACAATGAGCAGTTCTTC
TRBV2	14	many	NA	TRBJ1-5	CASSETLSAQPQHF	TGTGCCAGCAGTGAAACGTTGTCGGCGCAGCCCCAGCATTTT
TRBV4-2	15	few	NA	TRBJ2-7	CASSQDAQGTYEQYF	TGTGCCAGCAGCCAAGATGCCCAGGGGACCTACGAGCAGTACTTC
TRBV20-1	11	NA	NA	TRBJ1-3	CSASFEGPIYF	TGCAGTGCTAGTTTCGAGGGCCCGATATATTTT
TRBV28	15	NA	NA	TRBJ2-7	CASSLLAGTPYEQYF	TGTGCCAGCAGTCTTCTGGCGGGTACCCCCTACGAGCAGTACTTC
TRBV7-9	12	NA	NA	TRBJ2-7	CASSPNSYEQYF	TGTGCCAGCAGCCCGAACTCCTACGAGCAGTACTTC